This T cell receptor beta chain was captured by sequencing in a study of blood T cell repertoires in COVID-19. For the study at large: Acute and convalescent COVID-19 specimens originated in the United States, Italy and Spain.

The CDR3 consists of 15 residues. Losses at the gene ends were 6 bases for V and 7 bases for J; bases not matched to a gene: 12. The germline V gene encodes CDR1 MNHEY and CDR2 SVGAGI. In the original processing: Estimation of nucleated cell counts relied on the amplification of reference gene primers. Assay: immunoSEQ multiplex PCR; the TCRdb copy retains only in-frame clones and omits some. V, J and clone size are taken as reported in that table, and D and trimming were inferred from the DNA itself. The table records approximately 170,000 clones, more than 70% of them present only once. Sample: peripheral blood. J is TRBJ1-5 and V is TRBV6-5; 7 bases fit TRBD1. The sequence was obtained from a woman at least 80 years old with active or convalescent COVID-19. The DNA for the CDR3 is TGTGCCAGCAGCCAACGAACAGGGGTAGGACAGCCCCAGCATTTT. This translates into CASSQRTGVGQPQHF.